These 12 T cell receptor beta chains originate from one sample sequenced in a study of cytomegalovirus exposure and HLA in healthy donors. The assay was immunoSEQ multiplex PCR, and TCRdb's table has in-frame clones only and misses some. The table includes 150,000 to 200,000 clones, 70% to 90% detected once. Material for sequencing was PBMCs. The source of these receptors is a woman aged 25 to 45 in good health and CMV-seronegative.

The rearrangement uses TRBV5-1 and TRBJ2-1, with 9 nucleotides matching TRBD1. CDR3 length equals 16 residues. Trimming at V came to 7 bases and at J to 9 bases, leaving 17 bases not matched to a gene. The germline gives CDR1 SGHRS, CDR2 YFSETQ. CDR3 amino acids: CASALWEDRGRGEQFF. DNA of the CDR3: TGCGCCAGCGCCTTGTGGGAGGACAGGGGAAGGGGTGAGCAGTTCTTC.

The chain has TRBV29-1 and TRBJ2-3; 10 nucleotides align to TRBD2. CDR1 and CDR2 from the germline V gene are SQVTM and ANQGSEA. The CDR3 is 17 residues long. The V gene end was trimmed by 0 bases and the J gene end by 2 bases; junction bases not matched to a gene: 8. The chain's CDR3 is CSVEDLWLAGVTDTQYF. The CDR3 region has the DNA TGCAGCGTTGAAGATCTCTGGCTAGCGGGGGTCACAGATACGCAGTATTTT.

J is TRBJ1-2 and V is TRBV27, with TRBD1 identical over 7 bases. The CDR3 runs to 12 residues. The ends lost 8 bases at V and 3 bases at J; junction bases unmatched: 3. The germline gives CDR1 MNHEY, CDR2 SMNVEV (reference sequence). CDR3 bases: TGTGCCAGCGGGACAGTAGACTATGGCTACACCTTC. It yields the protein CASGTVDYGYTF.

Concerning this clone: This CDR3 is also generated by other DNA sequences in the sample. The chain is built from TRBV5-1 and TRBJ1-4; no clear D. The CDR3 runs 14 residues. V lost 0 bases and J 1 base, leaving 4 bases between the germline ends. Germline CDR1 SGHRS, CDR2 YFSETQ. CDR3 sequence reads: CASSLAGTNEKLFF. DNA for the CDR3: TGCGCCAGCAGCTTGGCCGGAACTAATGAAAAACTGTTTTTT.

The chain joins TRBV29-1 to TRBJ2-5; 9 nucleotides agree with TRBD1. Germline V lookup: CDR1 SQVTM, CDR2 ANQGSEA. The CDR3 covers 13 residues. The V gene end was trimmed by 7 bases and the J gene end by 7 bases; junction bases not matched to a gene: 10. The CDR3 sequence is CSEMTGGGSTQYF. CDR3 DNA sequence: TGCAGCGAAATGACAGGGGGAGGATCGACCCAGTACTTC.

The V and J genes are TRBV14 and TRBJ2-1, with 7 bases identical to TRBD2. J was trimmed by 10 bases and V by 4 bases; bases with no gene match: 13. The CDR3 contains 15 residues. Germline CDR1 reads SGHDN; CDR2 reads FVKESK. CDR3 in DNA: TGTGCCAGCAGCCGAGGGCGGGAGTGGAGGGACGAGCAGTTCTTC. This encodes CASSRGREWRDEQFF.

This clone was observed once. The chain is built from TRBV28 and TRBJ1-1; D is uncertain. Germline assignment: CDR1 MDHEN and CDR2 SYDVKM. CDR3 length: 13 amino acids. V lost 5 bases and J 7 bases, leaving 14 bases between the germline ends. In nucleotides, the CDR3 is TGTGCCAGCAGTCCGGTCGGTTCCGATGAAGCTTTCTTT. Translation: CASSPVGSDEAFF.

The J gene is TRBJ2-7, the V gene TRBV7-2; D is undetermined. This CDR3 is 17 amino acids long. The V gene's germline CDR1 is SGHTA and CDR2 FQGNSA. Trimming removed 1 base from V and 7 bases from J, with 23 bases in between. For the CDR3, the DNA is TGTGCCAGCAGCTTAGACCCCTTCCGCCCCCTCGGTGGGGAGCAGTACTTC. Translating it yields CASSLDPFRPLGGEQYF.

The chain joins TRBV5-1 to TRBJ1-4, with 7 bases that match TRBD1. Germline lookup yields CDR1 SGHRS and CDR2 YFSETQ. Unmatched junction bases numbered 6, after V lost 3 bases and J lost 7 bases. The CDR3 spans 14 residues. The CDR3 here is CASSSGTVGEKLFF. In nucleotides, the CDR3 is TGCGCCAGCAGCTCAGGGACAGTCGGTGAAAAACTGTTTTTT.

V and J are TRBV5-1 and TRBJ2-3, with D perhaps TRBD1 (6 bases). CDR3 length: 14 amino acids. V shed 4 bases and J shed 3 bases, with 12 bases lying between them. Germline CDR1 reads SGHRS; CDR2 reads YFSETQ. Here the CDR3 DNA reads TGCGCCAGCAGCGTGGAACAGGGTACAGATACGCAGTATTTT. Translating gives CASSVEQGTDTQYF.

This rearrangement joins TRBV7-7 to TRBJ2-7, with 8 bases lining up with TRBD2. Germline lookup yields CDR1 SSHAT and CDR2 FNYEAQ (reference sequence). Trimming at V came to 5 bases and at J to 3 bases, leaving 6 bases not matched to a gene. The CDR3 contains 14 residues. CDR3 protein: CASSPSGTSYEQYF. In nucleotides, the CDR3 is TGTGCCAGCAGCCCCTCCGGGACTAGCTACGAGCAGTACTTC.

The rearrangement links TRBV5-4 to TRBJ1-2, with 9 nucleotides matching TRBD1. The CDR3 is 16 amino acids. V gave up 0 bases and J gave up 8 bases; unmatched junction bases: 11. The germline V gene encodes CDR1 SGHNT and CDR2 YYREEE (reference sequence). CDR3 sequence (DNA): TGTGCCAGCAGCTTGGCCCTGGGACAGGGAAGGGACGGCTACACCTTC. Residues: CASSLALGQGRDGYTF.